The 5 T cell receptor beta chains listed next were all sequenced from one sample in a study of early T cells in non-severe SARS-CoV-2 infection. MiXCR was run by TCRdb on the 5' RACE reads, yielding one entry per CDR3 protein. The profile shows tens of thousands of distinct CDR3 sequences, 8.7% of them singletons. The starting material was whole blood, obtained at baseline. The receptors come from an adult who was a healthcare worker with PCR-confirmed SARS-CoV-2 infection or an uninfected control (not recorded which).

The chain carries TRBV25-1 and TRBJ2-2; TRBD2 might be the D (5 bases). Trimming stripped 4 bases from V and 1 base from J, with 7 bases between. CDR3 length: 14 residues. CDR1 is MGHDK and CDR2 is SYGVNS in the germline V gene. The CDR3 nucleotides read TGTGCCAGCAGTGGAAGCGGGAACACCGGGGAGCTGTTTTTT. It yields the protein CASSGSGNTGELFF.

J is TRBJ2-7 and V is TRBV6-6, with D unresolved. The CDR3 extends over 13 amino acids. The germline V gene encodes CDR1 MNHNY and CDR2 SVGAGI (reference sequence). Trimming removed 2 bases at V and 4 bases at J, with 9 bases between. CDR3 sequence (DNA): TGTGCCAGCAGTTACCTCGAACTGTACGAGCAGTACTTC. Protein sequence: CASSYLELYEQYF.

This clonotype was observed at least ten times. V gene TRBV6-5 combines with J gene TRBJ1-2, with a weak D call TRBD1 (6 bases). V was cut by 4 bases and J by 8 bases, with 17 bases left in between. Germline values: CDR1 MNHEY, CDR2 SVGAGI. CDR3 size: 14 residues. This chain's CDR3 is CASSLGGPVGGYTF. As DNA, the CDR3 is TGTGCCAGCAGTTTAGGGGGGCCCGTAGGCGGCTACACCTTC.

This rearrangement joins TRBV11-3 to TRBJ2-3; the D is unclear. Per germline, CDR1 SGHNT and CDR2 YENEEA. V was shortened by 5 bases and J by 2 bases, with 11 bases between the two germline ends. The CDR3 covers 14 residues. Here the CDR3 reads CASSLLPATDTQYF. CDR3 DNA: TGTGCCAGCAGCCTACTCCCTGCCACAGATACGCAGTATTTT.

The V and J genes are TRBV5-1 and TRBJ2-1; D not resolved. Germline CDR1 is SGHRS and CDR2 is YFSETQ. Trimming took off 0 bases at V and 4 bases at J, with 8 bases between the two ends. This CDR3 comprises 14 residues. The DNA for the CDR3 is TGCGCCAGCAGCTTGGAACAAGAGTACAATGAGCAGTTCTTC. This translates into CASSLEQEYNEQFF.